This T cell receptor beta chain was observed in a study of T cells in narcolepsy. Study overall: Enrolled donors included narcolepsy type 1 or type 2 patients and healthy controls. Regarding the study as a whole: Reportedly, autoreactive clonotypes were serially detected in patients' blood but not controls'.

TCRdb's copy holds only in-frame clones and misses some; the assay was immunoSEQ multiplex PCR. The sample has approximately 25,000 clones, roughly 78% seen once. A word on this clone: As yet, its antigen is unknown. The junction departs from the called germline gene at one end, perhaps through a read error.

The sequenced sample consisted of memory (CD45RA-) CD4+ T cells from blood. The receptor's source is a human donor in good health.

In DNA form, the CDR3 reads TGCGTCAGCAGCCAAGCGTCAGCAGATTCACCCCTCCACTTT. The encoded protein is CVSSQASADSPLHF. The rearrangement uses TRBV4-3 and TRBJ1-6; D call uncertain. The CDR3 spans 14 residues. In germline, CDR1 is LGHNA, CDR2 YSLEER.